These 20 T cell receptor beta chains were sequenced from one sample in a study of regulatory T cells in long-lasting Graves disease. Time point: newly diagnosed GD, antithyroid drugs for less than 3 months. The TCR library used RNA extracted from PBMCs. Building the TCR beta libraries relied on iRepertoire HTBI primers, and CDR3 regions underwent Arm-PCR. MiXCR was run by TCRdb on the multiplex PCR reads, yielding one entry per CDR3 protein. The sample has fewer than 650,000 distinct CDR3 sequences, 16% seen once; the top ten hold more than 10%. These data are also associated with another study on T cells in Graves' hyperthyroidism and ophthalmopathy.

The material sequenced was peripheral blood mononuclear cells (PBMCs), taken at new diagnosis, from a patient treated with antithyroid drugs. These receptors were taken from a man aged 18 to 30 with Graves disease.

Only a few counts were recorded for this clonotype. This chain connects TRBV3-1 to TRBJ2-5, with 9 bases aligning to TRBD2. The V gene's germline CDR1 is LGHDT and CDR2 YNNKEL (reference sequence). This CDR3 has 16 amino acids. Trimming cost V 0 bases and J 5 bases; bases outside gene matches: 7. CDR3 region: CASSQDWREGRETQYF. The CDR3 DNA follows: TGTGCCAGCAGCCAAGATTGGCGGGAGGGCCGGGAGACCCAGTACTTC.

V is TRBV28 and J is TRBJ2-1; 8 bases fit TRBD2. CDR1 and CDR2 (germline): MDHEN, SYDVKM. V dropped 3 bases and J dropped 5; count of bases not matched to a gene: 12. The CDR3 covers 17 residues. The CDR3 DNA reads as TGTGCCAGCAGTTTTAAGCGGGTAGCGGGAACGAACAATGAGCAGTTCTTC. This encodes CASSFKRVAGTNNEQFF.

In this sample, this clonotype turned up many times. The J gene is TRBJ2-1, the V gene TRBV5-1; D is perhaps TRBD1 (6 bases). The CDR3 extends over 14 amino acids. With 4 bases removed from V and 9 bases from J, the gap between germline ends came to 17 bases. Germline CDR1 SGHRS, CDR2 YFSETQ. This CDR3 reads CASSQGQTPSEQFF. The CDR3 region has the DNA TGCGCCAGCAGCCAGGGACAAACGCCCAGTGAGCAGTTCTTC.

This clonotype showed up many times. This chain links TRBV27 with TRBJ2-7, with 8 positions matching TRBD2. V lost 0 bases to trimming and J lost 3 bases; unmatched junction nucleotides: 4. This CDR3 has 15 amino acids. The germline CDR1 and CDR2 sequences are MNHEY and SMNVEV (reference sequence). CDR3 sequence reads: CASSLSSGEFYEQYF. The CDR3 nucleotides read TGTGCCAGCAGTTTATCTAGCGGGGAGTTCTACGAGCAGTACTTC.

This clonotype was seen many times. V usage is TRBV20-1 and J usage is TRBJ1-1, with D possibly TRBD1 on 6 matching bases. V was cut by 8 bases and J by 3 bases, with 16 bases left in between. The CDR3 covers 13 residues. Germline loops: CDR1 DFQATT, CDR2 SNEGSKA (reference sequence). CDR3 sequence (DNA): TGCAGTACCGCACAGGGAGGGGACACTGAAGCTTTCTTT. As protein: CSTAQGGDTEAFF.

This clonotype turned up a few times. J is TRBJ2-2 and V is TRBV10-1; D possibly matches TRBD1 or TRBD2 (5 bases each). CDR3 length equals 15 residues. CDR1 WNHNN and CDR2 SYGVQD come from the germline V gene (reference sequence). The V and J ends lost 2 bases and 6 bases respectively, with 13 bases between them. CDR3: CASSEEGRGSGELFF. The CDR3 region has the DNA TGCGCCAGCAGTGAGGAGGGTAGGGGATCCGGGGAGCTGTTTTTT.

The table lists this clonotype with many counts. The chain carries TRBV12-3 or TRBV12-4 and TRBJ2-1; 14 bases line up with TRBD2. The CDR3 is 18 residues long. With V trimmed by 7 bases and J by 2 bases, 10 bases remained unmatched. The CDR3 loop reads CASTPLRGLAGAYNEQFF. In DNA form, the CDR3 reads TGTGCCAGCACGCCCCTGCGGGGACTAGCGGGAGCCTACAATGAGCAGTTCTTC.

The rearrangement links TRBV5-1 to TRBJ1-2; 7 bases line up with TRBD1. Germline CDR1 SGHRS, CDR2 YFSETQ. This CDR3 comprises 15 residues. V lost 1 base, J lost 4 bases, and 7 bases stayed unmatched. The CDR3 protein is CASSLSPDRVYGYTF. CDR3 in DNA: TGCGCCAGCAGCTTGTCCCCCGACAGGGTCTATGGCTACACCTTC.

This clonotype was seen only a few times. V is TRBV2 and J is TRBJ1-2; 9 bases fit TRBD1. The germline V gene encodes CDR1 SNHLY and CDR2 FYNNEI. The length of the CDR3 is 13 residues. The V gene end was trimmed by 5 bases and the J gene end by 5 bases; junction bases not matched to a gene: 3. CDR3 sequence: CASSRTGEYGYTF. CDR3 sequence (DNA): TGTGCCAGCAGTCGGACAGGGGAGTATGGCTACACCTTC.

This clonotype was seen at least ten times. The rearrangement uses TRBV7-4 and TRBJ2-1; 11 bases fit TRBD2. Germline-derived CDR1 and CDR2 are SGHVT and SQSDAQ. V lost 5 bases and J lost 0; bases outside the gene matches: 9. The CDR3 loop spans 18 amino acids. CDR3 in amino acids: CASSEGLADLSSYNEQFF. In nucleotides, the CDR3 is TGTGCCAGCAGCGAGGGACTAGCGGATCTGAGCTCCTACAATGAGCAGTTCTTC.

This clonotype occurred many times. This chain uses TRBV6-1 with TRBJ2-7; TRBD2 agrees at 10 bases. CDR3 length: 14 amino acids. The V gene end was trimmed by 7 bases and the J gene end by 4 bases; junction bases not matched to a gene: 7. Germline V gene lookup returns CDR1 MNHNS and CDR2 SASEGT. CDR3 protein: CASTTSGIRYEQYF. The CDR3 DNA reads as TGTGCCAGCACTACTAGCGGGATTAGGTACGAGCAGTACTTC.

This clonotype turned up a few times. The V call is TRBV18, the J call TRBJ1-3, with D maybe TRBD1 (6 bases). The CDR3 length is 15 residues. Germline loops: CDR1 KGHSH, CDR2 LQKENI. V lost 0 bases to trimming and J lost 2 bases, with 8 bases between them. The CDR3 DNA reads as TGTGCCAGCTCACCACCGCACAGGGCTGGAAACACCATATATTTT. Amino acids: CASSPPHRAGNTIYF.

The chain joins TRBV9 to TRBJ1-2; TRBD1 aligns across 9 bases. Germline V gene lookup returns CDR1 SGDLS and CDR2 YYNGEE. V gave up 5 bases and J gave up 4 bases; unmatched junction bases: 6. There are 14 residues in the CDR3. CDR3 in amino acids: CASSYRGPFYGYTF. The CDR3 DNA is TGTGCCAGCAGTTACAGGGGGCCGTTCTATGGCTACACCTTC.

This clonotype was recorded many times. V gene TRBV12-3 or TRBV12-4 combines with J gene TRBJ2-1; 14 nucleotides align to TRBD2. The CDR3 covers 19 residues. Trimming took 3 bases from V and 6 from J; bases not matched to a gene: 13. The CDR3 DNA follows: TGTGCCAGCAGTTTCACCGGGACTAGCGGGAGAGGGGGGGGCAATGAGCAGTTCTTC. Translated, it gives CASSFTGTSGRGGGNEQFF.

This clonotype occurred a few times. A much larger clone differs from this one at a single base, so this may be a read error. This chain joins TRBV6-1 and TRBJ1-5; D is unclear. The CDR3 is 14 amino acids. The germline V gene has CDR1 MNHNS and CDR2 SASEGT. V dropped 6 bases and J dropped 0 bases, with 9 bases sitting between them. CDR3 amino acids: CASSPVVSNQPQHF. As DNA, the CDR3 is TGTGCCAGCAGCCCCGTCGTTAGCAATCAGCCCCAGCATTTT.

The table lists this clonotype with many counts. Compared with germline, one end of the junction differs, possibly owing to a read error. This chain links TRBV7-8 with TRBJ1-1, with 11 nucleotides matching TRBD1. The germline CDR1 and CDR2 sequences are SGHVS and FQNEAQ. This CDR3 is built from 18 residues. DNA for the CDR3: TGTGCCAGCAGCTTATTGGGGGGACAGGGGGTAGGAAACACTGAGGCTTTCTTT. Encoded protein: CASSLLGGQGVGNTEAFF.

This clonotype was seen more than once but under ten times. This chain links TRBV29-1 with TRBJ2-5; perhaps TRBD2 as D (5 bases). The CDR3 is made up of 15 amino acids. Germline-derived CDR1 and CDR2 are SQVTM and ANQGSEA. The V and J ends lost 0 bases and 2 bases respectively, with 13 bases between them. The CDR3 bases are TGCAGCGTTGAAGATGCTAGCAGGCAACAAGAGACCCAGTACTTC. It yields the protein CSVEDASRQQETQYF.

This clonotype appeared many times. The rearrangement joins TRBV5-1 to TRBJ2-7; 7 nucleotides agree with TRBD1. Germline V gene sequence: CDR1 SGHRS, CDR2 YFSETQ. This CDR3 has 13 amino acids. The J segment lost 6 bases and the V segment lost 4 bases, leaving 7 bases of the junction unmatched. CDR3 residues: CASSGDSNLEQYF. Here the CDR3 DNA reads TGCGCCAGCAGCGGGGACAGCAATCTCGAGCAGTACTTC.

In its sample, this clonotype was seen many times. The chain has TRBV4-1 and TRBJ2-1; TRBD2 matches at 9 bases. The trim removed 1 base at V and 14 bases at J, leaving 6 bases unmatched. CDR1 is MGHRA and CDR2 is YSYEKL in the germline V gene. The CDR3 is 13 residues long. The CDR3 region has the DNA TGCGCCAGCAGCCAAGTGACTAGCGGCGGGGAGTTCTTC. It codes for CASSQVTSGGEFF.

This clonotype was picked up many times. The V and J genes are TRBV11-2 and TRBJ2-1; 8 nucleotides match TRBD2. The J call is in doubt because the DNA end fits TRBJ2-5 better. This CDR3 has 16 amino acids. CDR1 is SGHAT, CDR2 FQNNGV, per germline. The DNA for the CDR3 is TGTGCCAGCAGTTCGATTAGCGGGGCCGTCCAAGAGACCCAGTACTTC. Translating gives CASSSISGAVQETQYF.